The TCR beta chain described here comes from a study of regulatory T cells in long-lasting Graves disease. This clonotype was counted at least ten times. Germline-derived CDR1 and CDR2 are SGHRS and YFSETQ. V lost 5 bases and J 7 bases, leaving 10 bases between the germline ends. The CDR3 runs 13 residues. HTBI primers from iRepertoire and Arm-PCR of CDR3 regions yielded the TCR beta libraries. TCRdb analysed the multiplex PCR reads with MiXCR anew, one entry per CDR3 protein. This table has around 250,000 distinct CDR3 sequences, 18% appearing once. The sample's time point: newly diagnosed GD, antithyroid drugs for less than 3 months. Scientists built the TCR library using RNA that was extracted from PBMCs. These sequences were also reported in another study, on T cells in Graves' hyperthyroidism and ophthalmopathy. That paper states: Investigators excluded patients with uncontrolled infection, other autoimmune disease, pregnancy or lactation.

The source was peripheral blood mononuclear cells (PBMCs), collected at new diagnosis, from a patient treated with antithyroid drugs. The rearrangement uses TRBV5-1 and TRBJ1-6; D is undetermined. The sequence came from a woman in her 30s with Graves disease. The CDR3 region has the DNA TGCGCCAGCAGGCCGGCACCCAATTCACCCCTCCACTTT. This codes for CASRPAPNSPLHF. Based on the CDR3 plus reference TRBV5-1 and TRBJ1-6, the full variable domain is KAGVTQTPRYLIKTRGQQVTLSCSPISGHRSVSWYQQTPGQGLQFLFEYFSETQRNKGNFPGRFSGRQFSNSRSEMNVSTLELGDSALYLCASRPAPNSPLHFGNGTRLTVT.